A selection of T cell receptor beta chains follows, all from one sample in a study of Ad26.COV2.S vaccination and SARS-CoV-2 variants. TCRdb keeps only in-frame clones here, not all; method: immunoSEQ multiplex PCR. Altogether 300,000 to 350,000 clones are present, 75% to 90% being singletons, with the ten largest covering under 6%. Sequences were derived from peripheral blood, sampled in a trial of Ad26.COV2.S vaccine versus placebo. The receptors come from a person aged 18 to 59 who received the Ad26.COV2.S COVID-19 vaccine or a placebo. The CDR3 runs from the conserved cysteine through the conserved F or W. The D gene is left open where the match is weak. A row's size may be missing; if present it is once, few, many or a size class.

clone_size	d_call	v_call	j_call	cdr3_aa	cdr3_nt
few	NA	TRBV7-9	TRBJ2-7	CASSSTGYSEQYF	TGTGCCAGCAGCTCTACAGGGTACTCCGAGCAGTACTTC
NA	TRBD2	TRBV6-1	TRBJ2-7	CASSEVLTSGTYEQYF	TGTGCCAGCAGTGAGGTGCTGACTAGCGGAACCTACGAGCAGTACTTC
once	TRBD1	TRBV5-5	TRBJ1-6	CASSSTGGRRNSPLHF	TGTGCCAGCAGCTCCACAGGGGGAAGGCGTAATTCACCCCTCCACTTT
NA	TRBD1	TRBV5-1	TRBJ1-1	CASSPGQASEAFF	TGCGCCAGCAGCCCGGGACAGGCCAGTGAAGCTTTCTTT
NA	NA	TRBV9	TRBJ1-6	CASSVVEGYGPLHF	TGTGCCAGCAGCGTAGTGGAAGGGTACGGACCCCTCCACTTT
NA	NA	TRBV10-3	TRBJ2-5	CAISEIRQDPETQYF	TGTGCCATCAGTGAGATAAGACAGGATCCGGAGACCCAGTACTTC
NA	NA	TRBV30	TRBJ2-6	CAWNRNSGANVLTF	TGTGCCTGGAACAGAAACTCTGGGGCCAACGTCCTGACTTTC
NA	TRBD1	TRBV7-6	TRBJ2-1	CASSTGQGSSYNEQFF	TGTGCCAGCAGCACCGGACAGGGGAGCTCCTACAATGAGCAGTTCTTC
NA	NA	TRBV19	TRBJ2-1	CASSISHQGLGVWFF	TGTGCCAGTAGTATATCCCACCAGGGACTCGGGGTGTGGTTCTTC
once	NA	TRBV5-6	TRBJ1-4	CASSVGRATNEKLFF	TGTGCCAGCAGCGTAGGACGGGCAACTAATGAAAAACTGTTTTTT
NA	NA	TRBV28	TRBJ2-7	CASSTAWDMDSYEQYF	TGTGCCAGCAGCACGGCCTGGGACATGGACTCCTACGAGCAGTACTTC
NA	NA	TRBV18	TRBJ1-3	CASSPTADLSGNTIYF	TGTGCCAGCTCACCGACGGCTGACCTCTCTGGAAACACCATATATTTT
once	NA	TRBV11-2	TRBJ2-2	CASSLDLRTGELFF	TGTGCCAGCAGCTTAGATCTAAGGACCGGGGAGCTGTTTTTT
few	NA	TRBV11-2	TRBJ1-1	CASSLDRGLNTEAFF	TGTGCCAGCAGCTTAGATAGGGGTCTGAACACTGAAGCTTTCTTT
NA	NA	TRBV5-1	TRBJ1-2	CASSLGRLYGYTF	TGCGCCAGCAGCTTGGGTCGCCTCTATGGCTACACCTTC
NA	NA	TRBV7-9	TRBJ1-1	CASEATPWAEAFF	TGTGCCAGCGAGGCGACCCCCTGGGCTGAAGCTTTCTTT
NA	NA	TRBV4-2	TRBJ2-2	CASSQVYSSNTGELFF	TGTGCCAGCAGCCAAGTTTACAGCTCGAACACCGGGGAGCTGTTTTTT
few	TRBD2	TRBV7-3	TRBJ2-6	CASGPTSGLSGANVLTF	TGTGCCAGCGGACCGACTAGCGGTTTATCTGGGGCCAACGTCCTGACTTTC
NA	TRBD1	TRBV28	TRBJ2-7	CASRDRDRGGYEQYF	TGTGCCAGCAGAGACCGGGACAGGGGGGGCTACGAGCAGTACTTC
NA	TRBD2	TRBV9	TRBJ2-3	CASSLASGATDTQYF	TGTGCCAGCAGCCTAGCTAGCGGGGCCACAGATACGCAGTATTTT
NA	TRBD2	TRBV5-1	TRBJ2-2	CASSIVPGTSGGLNTGELFF	TGCGCCAGCAGTATTGTTCCCGGGACTAGCGGAGGATTGAACACCGGGGAGCTGTTTTTT
NA	NA	TRBV9	TRBJ2-3	CASSEGGRIPGTDTQYF	TGTGCCAGCAGCGAAGGTGGACGGATCCCCGGCACAGATACGCAGTATTTT
NA	NA	TRBV29-1	TRBJ1-1	CSVRNLGSEAFF	TGCAGCGTCCGTAATTTAGGATCTGAAGCTTTCTTT
NA	NA	TRBV15	TRBJ1-2	CATRSENNYGYTF	TGTGCCACCAGGTCTGAGAATAACTATGGCTACACCTTC
NA	NA	TRBV10-3	TRBJ2-7	CAISGGGSSYEQYF	TGTGCCATCAGTGGAGGAGGTAGCTCCTACGAGCAGTACTTC
NA	TRBD2	TRBV28	TRBJ2-2	CASSFQSLWAGAYTGELFF	TGTGCCAGCAGTTTTCAATCCCTTTGGGCGGGAGCTTACACCGGGGAGCTGTTTTTT
once	TRBD1	TRBV3-1/TRBV3-2	TRBJ2-3	CASSQDRLGQGSTDTQYF	TGTGCCAGCAGCCAAGACCGTCTCGGACAGGGAAGCACAGATACGCAGTATTTT
NA	TRBD1	TRBV9	TRBJ2-2	CASSDRQGRGGELFF	TGTGCCAGCAGCGACCGACAGGGACGTGGCGGGGAGCTGTTTTTT
NA	NA	TRBV19	TRBJ2-1	CASSPQGLTYNEQFF	TGTGCCAGTAGTCCGCAGGGGTTAACCTACAATGAGCAGTTCTTC
NA	TRBD1	TRBV6-4	TRBJ2-3	CASSYFSQGDWTDTQYF	TGTGCCAGCAGTTATTTTTCCCAGGGGGATTGGACAGATACGCAGTATTTT
NA	TRBD2	TRBV3-1/TRBV3-2	TRBJ2-3	CASSSSGRSTDTQYF	TGTGCCAGCAGCTCTAGCGGGAGAAGCACAGATACGCAGTATTTT
NA	TRBD1	TRBV11-2	TRBJ1-3	CASSIGDRPGNTIYF	TGTGCCAGCAGCATAGGGGACAGGCCTGGAAACACCATATATTTT
NA	TRBD1	TRBV28	TRBJ2-7	CASSLYQGAWDEQYF	TGTGCCAGCAGTTTATATCAGGGGGCTTGGGACGAGCAGTACTTC
NA	TRBD1	TRBV9	TRBJ1-2	CASSAGTGYYGYTF	TGTGCCAGCAGCGCCGGGACAGGGTACTATGGCTACACCTTC
NA	TRBD1	TRBV6-5	TRBJ1-2	CASSYSRQGFYGYTF	TGTGCCAGCAGTTACTCAAGACAGGGTTTCTATGGCTACACCTTC
NA	TRBD2	TRBV5-1	TRBJ2-3	CASSLGVSSGRRTDTQYF	TGCGCCAGCAGCTTGGGGGTATCTAGCGGGAGGCGCACAGATACGCAGTATTTT
NA	NA	TRBV7-9	TRBJ1-6	CASSLDRDIGSPLHF	TGTGCCAGCAGCTTAGACCGGGACATAGGATCACCCCTCCACTTT
once	NA	TRBV19	TRBJ1-5	CASSQGFISNQPQHF	TGTGCCAGCTCTCAGGGATTCATTAGCAATCAGCCCCAGCATTTT
NA	NA	TRBV24-1	TRBJ2-2	CATSEAGLNTGELFF	TGTGCCACCAGTGAGGCGGGGTTGAACACCGGGGAGCTGTTTTTT
few	NA	TRBV11-2	TRBJ2-2	CASSLVGPYTGELFF	TGTGCCAGCAGCTTAGTGGGACCATACACCGGGGAGCTGTTTTTT
NA	NA	TRBV28	TRBJ2-1	CASSFGEGEDNEQFF	TGTGCCAGCAGTTTTGGGGAGGGGGAAGACAATGAGCAGTTCTTC
NA	NA	TRBV7-8	TRBJ1-6	CASSLRVSNSPLHF	TGTGCCAGCAGCTTGCGAGTTAGTAATTCACCCCTCCACTTT
NA	TRBD1	TRBV3-1/TRBV3-2	TRBJ1-2	CASSHGTGDGYTF	TGTGCCAGCAGCCACGGGACAGGGGATGGCTACACCTTC
NA	NA	TRBV2	TRBJ2-5	CASSQETQYF	TGTGCCAGCAGTCAGGAGACCCAGTACTTC
NA	TRBD1	TRBV11-3	TRBJ2-1	CASSRTGFPTMRQFF	TGTGCCAGCAGCAGGACAGGCTTTCCTACAATGAGGCAGTTCTTC
NA	NA	TRBV6-6	TRBJ1-2	CASSYSAGGNYGYTF	TGTGCCAGCAGTTACTCGGCGGGGGGTAACTATGGCTACACCTTC
NA	TRBD2	TRBV9	TRBJ2-1	CASSPKTSGSYEQFF	TGTGCCAGCAGCCCAAAGACTAGCGGGAGCTATGAGCAGTTCTTC
NA	TRBD1	TRBV3-1/TRBV3-2	TRBJ1-1	CASSPRTGDDFGEAFF	TGTGCCAGCAGCCCCCGGACAGGGGATGATTTCGGTGAAGCTTTCTTT
NA	TRBD1	TRBV7-9	TRBJ2-7	CASSSGTGVSYEQYF	TGTGCCAGCAGCTCCGGGACAGGGGTCTCCTACGAGCAGTACTTC
NA	NA	TRBV7-9	TRBJ1-1	CASSLISDTEAFF	TGTGCCAGCAGCTTAATCTCGGACACTGAAGCTTTCTTT
once	NA	TRBV9	TRBJ2-2	CASSERGGDTGELFF	TGTGCCAGCAGCGAGAGGGGGGGTGACACCGGGGAGCTGTTTTTT
NA	NA	TRBV19	TRBJ1-2	CASSIRQNYGYTF	TGTGCCAGTAGTATTCGGCAGAACTATGGCTACACCTTC
NA	TRBD2	TRBV7-8	TRBJ2-3	CASSARLAIGTQYF	TGTGCCAGCAGCGCCCGACTAGCGATCGGTACGCAGTATTTT
once	TRBD1	TRBV11-2	TRBJ2-5	CASSLRLWTGGFQETQYF	TGTGCCAGCAGCTTACGGCTTTGGACAGGGGGTTTCCAAGAGACCCAGTACTTC
NA	NA	TRBV28	TRBJ2-7	CASSATGTASYEQYF	TGTGCCAGCAGTGCAACCGGGACGGCGTCCTACGAGCAGTACTTC